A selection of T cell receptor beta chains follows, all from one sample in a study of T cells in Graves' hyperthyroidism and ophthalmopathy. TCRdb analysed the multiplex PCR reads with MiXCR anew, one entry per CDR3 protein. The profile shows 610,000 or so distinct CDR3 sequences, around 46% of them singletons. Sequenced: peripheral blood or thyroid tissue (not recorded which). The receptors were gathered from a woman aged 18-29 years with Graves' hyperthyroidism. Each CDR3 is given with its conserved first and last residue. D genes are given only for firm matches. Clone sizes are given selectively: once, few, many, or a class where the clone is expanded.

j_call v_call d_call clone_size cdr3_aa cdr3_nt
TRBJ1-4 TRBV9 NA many CASSVATGEKLFF TGTGCCAGCAGCGTAGCTACGGGGGAAAAACTGTTTTTT
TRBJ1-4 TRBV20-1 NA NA CSARGDTGVKNCFF NA
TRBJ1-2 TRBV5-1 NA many CASRRDTGVYGYTF TGCGCCAGCAGACGCGACACGGGGGTCTATGGCTACACCTTC
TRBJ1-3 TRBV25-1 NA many CASSELTGGNTIYF TGTGCCAGCAGTGAATTGACAGGCGGAAACACCATATATTTT
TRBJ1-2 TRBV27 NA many CASSLEQGTGYTF TGTGCCAGCAGTTTAGAACAGGGTACAGGCTACACCTTC
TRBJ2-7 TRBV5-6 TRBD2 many CASSLSAGEDEQYF TGTGCCAGCAGCTTGTCAGCGGGAGAAGACGAGCAGTACTTC
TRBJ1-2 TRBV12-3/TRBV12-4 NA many CASSLDGVRGYGYTF TGTGCCAGCAGTTTGGATGGCGTCCGGGGCTATGGCTACACCTTC
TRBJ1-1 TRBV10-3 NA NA CAISSGDLGTEAFF TGTGCCATCAGTTCGGGTGATTTAGGCACTGAAGCTTTCTTT
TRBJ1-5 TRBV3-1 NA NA CASSQAGQTQHF TGTGCCAGCAGCCAAGCTGGACAAACCCAGCATTTT
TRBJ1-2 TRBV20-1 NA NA CSAREGGSGNTF TGCAGTGCTAGAGAGGGGGGGTCTGGAAACACCTTC
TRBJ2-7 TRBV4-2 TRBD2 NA CASRRDSGGSYEQYF TGTGCCAGCAGACGGGATAGCGGGGGCTCCTACGAGCAGTACTTC
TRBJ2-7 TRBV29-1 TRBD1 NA CSIIAGTGYEQYF TGCAGCATTATAGCCGGGACAGGGTACGAGCAGTACTTC
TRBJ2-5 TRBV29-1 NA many CSVVAQETQYF TGCAGCGTTGTTGCGCAAGAGACCCAGTACTTC
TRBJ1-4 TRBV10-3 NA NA CASSEIDNPGTNEKLFF TGTGCCAGCAGTGAGATAGACAACCCGGGGACTAATGAAAAACTGTTTTTT
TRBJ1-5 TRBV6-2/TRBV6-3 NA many CASSLKDKGPDQPQHF TGTGCCAGCAGTTTAAAAGACAAGGGCCCCGATCAGCCCCAGCATTTT
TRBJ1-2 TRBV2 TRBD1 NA CATQGVGYGYTF TGTGCCACACAGGGGGTCGGCTATGGCTACACCTTC
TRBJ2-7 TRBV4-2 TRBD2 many CASSQVKGLPYEQYF TGTGCCAGCAGCCAAGTTAAGGGACTACCCTACGAGCAGTACTTC
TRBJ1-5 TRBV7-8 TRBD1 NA CASSPGQGLQPQHF TGTGCCAGCAGCCCGGGACAGGGACTTCAGCCCCAGCATTTT
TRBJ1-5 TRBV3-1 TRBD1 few CASSQAGGANQPQHF TGTGCCAGCAGCCAAGCAGGGGGTGCCAATCAGCCCCAGCATTTT
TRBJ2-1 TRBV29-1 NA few CSVEAGPTINEQFF TGCAGCGTTGAAGCGGGGCCTACGATCAATGAGCAGTTCTTC
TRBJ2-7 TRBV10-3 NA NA CASSYFAGGTNDNEQYF TGTGCCAGCAGTTACTTCGCAGGCGGGACGAATGACAACGAGCAGTACTTC
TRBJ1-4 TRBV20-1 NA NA CSARKSLSNEKLFF TGCAGTGCTAGAAAGTCGCTTAGCAATGAAAAACTGTTTTTT